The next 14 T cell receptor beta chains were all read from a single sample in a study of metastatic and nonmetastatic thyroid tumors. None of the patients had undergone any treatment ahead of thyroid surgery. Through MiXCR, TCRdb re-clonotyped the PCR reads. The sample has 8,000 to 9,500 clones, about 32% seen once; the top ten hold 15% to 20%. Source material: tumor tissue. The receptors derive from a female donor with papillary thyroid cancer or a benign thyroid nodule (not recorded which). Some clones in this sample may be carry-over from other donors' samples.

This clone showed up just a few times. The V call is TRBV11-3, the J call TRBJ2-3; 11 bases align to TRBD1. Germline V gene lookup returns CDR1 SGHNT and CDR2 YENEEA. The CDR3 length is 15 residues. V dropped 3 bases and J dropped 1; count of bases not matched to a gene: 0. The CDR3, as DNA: TGTGCCAGCAGCTTGGGACAGGGGGGCACAGATACGCAGTATTTT. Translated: CASSLGQGGTDTQYF.

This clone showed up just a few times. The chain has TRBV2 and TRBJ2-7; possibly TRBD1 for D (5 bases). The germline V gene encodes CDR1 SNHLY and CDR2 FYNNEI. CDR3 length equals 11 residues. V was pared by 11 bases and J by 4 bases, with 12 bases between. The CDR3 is CAGRTKYEQYF. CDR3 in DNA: TGTGCCGGACGGACAAAGTACGAGCAGTACTTC.

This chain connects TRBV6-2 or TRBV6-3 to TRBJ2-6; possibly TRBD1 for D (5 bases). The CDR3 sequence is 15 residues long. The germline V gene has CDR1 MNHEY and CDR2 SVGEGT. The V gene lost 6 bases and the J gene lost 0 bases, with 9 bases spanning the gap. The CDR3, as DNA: TGTGCCAGCAGCTCGGACAACTCTGGGGCCAACGTCCTGACTTTC. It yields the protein CASSSDNSGANVLTF.

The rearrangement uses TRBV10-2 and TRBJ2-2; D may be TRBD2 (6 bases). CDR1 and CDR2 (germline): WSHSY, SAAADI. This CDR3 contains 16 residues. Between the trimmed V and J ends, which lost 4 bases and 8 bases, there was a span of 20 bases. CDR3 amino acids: CASSGGAGFGEGELFF. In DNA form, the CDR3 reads TGCGCCAGCAGTGGCGGGGCAGGGTTCGGTGAAGGGGAGCTGTTTTTT.

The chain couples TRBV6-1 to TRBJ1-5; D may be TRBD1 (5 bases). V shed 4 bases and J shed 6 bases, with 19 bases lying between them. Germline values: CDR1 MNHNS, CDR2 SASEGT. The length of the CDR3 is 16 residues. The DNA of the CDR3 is TGTGCCAGCAGTGGCGGGACGGACACGGGAGGTCAGCCCCAGCATTTT. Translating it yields CASSGGTDTGGQPQHF.

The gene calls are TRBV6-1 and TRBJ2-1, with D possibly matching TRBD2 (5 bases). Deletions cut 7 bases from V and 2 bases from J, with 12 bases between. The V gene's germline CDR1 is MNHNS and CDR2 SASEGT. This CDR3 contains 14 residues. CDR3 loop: CASKEETTYNEQFF. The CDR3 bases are TGTGCCAGCAAAGAAGAGACTACCTACAATGAGCAGTTCTTC.

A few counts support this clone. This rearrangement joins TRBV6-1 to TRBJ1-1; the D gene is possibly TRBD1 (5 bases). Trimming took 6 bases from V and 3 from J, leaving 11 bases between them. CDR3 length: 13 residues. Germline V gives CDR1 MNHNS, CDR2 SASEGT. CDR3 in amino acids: CASRLGLHTEAFF. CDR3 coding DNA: TGTGCCAGCAGATTGGGACTCCACACTGAAGCTTTCTTT.

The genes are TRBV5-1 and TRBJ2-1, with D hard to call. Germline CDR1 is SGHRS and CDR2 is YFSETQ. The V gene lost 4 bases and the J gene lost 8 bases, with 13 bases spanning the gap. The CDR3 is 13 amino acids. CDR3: CASSVHLQDEQFF. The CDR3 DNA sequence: TGCGCCAGCAGCGTACACCTCCAGGATGAGCAGTTCTTC. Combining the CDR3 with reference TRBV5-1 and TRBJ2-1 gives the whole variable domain KAGVTQTPRYLIKTRGQQVTLSCSPISGHRSVSWYQQTPGQGLQFLFEYFSETQRNKGNFPGRFSGRQFSNSRSEMNVSTLELGDSALYLCASSVHLQDEQFFGPGTRLTVL.

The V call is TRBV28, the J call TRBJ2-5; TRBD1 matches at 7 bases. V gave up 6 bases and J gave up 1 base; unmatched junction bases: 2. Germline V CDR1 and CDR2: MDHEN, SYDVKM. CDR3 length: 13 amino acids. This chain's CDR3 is CASSWTGQETQYF. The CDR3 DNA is TGTGCCAGCAGCTGGACAGGCCAAGAGACCCAGTACTTC.

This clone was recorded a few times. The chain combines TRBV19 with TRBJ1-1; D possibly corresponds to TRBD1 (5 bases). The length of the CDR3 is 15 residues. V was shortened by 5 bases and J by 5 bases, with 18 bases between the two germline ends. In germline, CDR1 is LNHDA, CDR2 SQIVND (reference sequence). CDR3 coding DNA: TGTGCCAGTAGTCCGATGGGGCCACGGCCAACTGAAGCTTTCTTT. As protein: CASSPMGPRPTEAFF.

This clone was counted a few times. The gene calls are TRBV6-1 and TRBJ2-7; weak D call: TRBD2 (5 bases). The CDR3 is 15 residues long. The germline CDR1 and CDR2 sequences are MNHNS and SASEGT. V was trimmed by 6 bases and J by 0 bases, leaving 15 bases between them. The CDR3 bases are TGTGCCAGCAGCGCCAGTCGGGGTGCCTCCTACGAGCAGTACTTC. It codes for CASSASRGASYEQYF.

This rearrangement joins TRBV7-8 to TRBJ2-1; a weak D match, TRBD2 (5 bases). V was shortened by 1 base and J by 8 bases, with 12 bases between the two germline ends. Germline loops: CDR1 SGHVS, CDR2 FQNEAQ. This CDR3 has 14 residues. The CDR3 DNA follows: TGTGCCAGCAGCTTAGAGGATACTAGTGATGAGCAGTTCTTC. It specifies CASSLEDTSDEQFF.

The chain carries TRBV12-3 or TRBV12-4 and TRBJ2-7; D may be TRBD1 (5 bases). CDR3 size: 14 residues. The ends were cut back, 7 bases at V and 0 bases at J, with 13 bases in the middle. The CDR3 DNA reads TGTGCCAGCACCATAGGGGAATACTCCTACGAGCAGTACTTC. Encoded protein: CASTIGEYSYEQYF.

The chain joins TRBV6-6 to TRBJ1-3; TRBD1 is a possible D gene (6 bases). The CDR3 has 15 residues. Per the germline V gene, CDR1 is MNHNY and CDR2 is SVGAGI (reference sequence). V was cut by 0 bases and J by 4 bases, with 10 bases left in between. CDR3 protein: CASSYSMDRGNTIYF. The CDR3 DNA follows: TGTGCCAGCAGTTACTCGATGGACAGAGGAAACACCATATATTTT.